Listed below are T cell receptor beta chains from one sample, sequenced in a study of blood T cell repertoires in COVID-19. Sequenced by immunoSEQ multiplex PCR; TCRdb stores in-frame clones only, minus some. The sample comprises 490,000 or so clones, approximately 90% of which are singletons, and 6.5% to 9.5% rests with the top ten. The sequenced sample consisted of PBMCs or T cells enriched from blood (not recorded which). The receptors shown here come from a woman in her sixties who had recovered from COVID-19. The CDR3 runs from the conserved cysteine through the conserved F or W. The D gene is left open where the match is weak. Only part of the rows carry a size: once, few, many, or a class if the clone is expanded.

J gene: TRBJ1-1; V gene: TRBV12-3/TRBV12-4; clone size: -; D gene: -; CDR3 DNA: TGTGCCAGCAGTTCGAGGGGGACTGAAGCTTTCTTT; CDR3 protein: CASSSRGTEAFF
J gene: TRBJ1-5; V gene: TRBV5-8; clone size: -; D gene: -; CDR3 DNA: TGTGCCAGCAGCTTACGGAATCAGCCCCAGCATTTT; CDR3 protein: CASSLRNQPQHF
J gene: TRBJ1-2; V gene: TRBV3-1/TRBV3-2; clone size: -; D gene: TRBD1; CDR3 DNA: TGTGCCAGCGGACAGGGACCCAACTATGGCTACACCTTC; CDR3 protein: CASGQGPNYGYTF
J gene: TRBJ1-1; V gene: TRBV3-1/TRBV3-2; clone size: -; D gene: -; CDR3 DNA: TGTGCCAGCAGCCGTCGACAGGACAACACTGAAGCTTTCTTT; CDR3 protein: CASSRRQDNTEAFF
J gene: TRBJ2-2; V gene: TRBV6-5; clone size: -; D gene: TRBD1; CDR3 DNA: TGTGCCAGCAGGGGGACAGGGGCTTCCGGTTGGGAGCTGTTTTTT; CDR3 protein: CASRGTGASGWELFF
J gene: TRBJ2-1; V gene: TRBV28; clone size: -; D gene: TRBD1; CDR3 DNA: TGTGCCAGCAGTTTAGCGGACAGGTTCTCCTACAATGAGCAGTTCTTC; CDR3 protein: CASSLADRFSYNEQFF
J gene: TRBJ2-6; V gene: TRBV5-1; clone size: -; D gene: -; CDR3 DNA: TGCGCCAGCCCCTCCAAACGGGACTCCTCTGGGGCCAACGTCCTGACTTTC; CDR3 protein: CASPSKRDSSGANVLTF
J gene: TRBJ1-2; V gene: TRBV30; clone size: -; D gene: -; CDR3 DNA: TGTGCCTGGAGTGGACGGGTGGATGGCTACACCTTC; CDR3 protein: CAWSGRVDGYTF
J gene: TRBJ2-7; V gene: TRBV5-1; clone size: -; D gene: -; CDR3 DNA: TGCGCCAGCAGGGCGGGTACATACGAGCAGTACTTC; CDR3 protein: CASRAGTYEQYF
J gene: TRBJ1-2; V gene: TRBV12-3/TRBV12-4; clone size: -; D gene: TRBD1; CDR3 DNA: TGTGCCAGCAGTTCCGGGACAGTTTATGGCTACACCTTC; CDR3 protein: CASSSGTVYGYTF
J gene: TRBJ2-1; V gene: TRBV6-5; clone size: -; D gene: -; CDR3 DNA: TGTGCCAGCAGTTACGGAGGCCTGGGGAACAATGAGCAGTTCTTC; CDR3 protein: CASSYGGLGNNEQFF
J gene: TRBJ1-2; V gene: TRBV9; clone size: -; D gene: -; CDR3 DNA: TGTGCCAGCAGCGTAGAAGCCTACGGTGGCTACACCTTC; CDR3 protein: CASSVEAYGGYTF
J gene: TRBJ2-1; V gene: TRBV6-4; clone size: -; D gene: TRBD2; CDR3 DNA: TGTGCCAGCAGTTCCACTAGCGGGGGGTCATACAATGAGCAGTTCTTC; CDR3 protein: CASSSTSGGSYNEQFF
J gene: TRBJ2-5; V gene: TRBV30; clone size: once; D gene: -; CDR3 DNA: TGTGCCTGGAGTCGAGACAGGCAAGAGACCCAGTACTTC; CDR3 protein: CAWSRDRQETQYF
J gene: TRBJ2-1; V gene: TRBV20-1; clone size: -; D gene: TRBD2; CDR3 DNA: TGCAGTGCTAGTCTTCCTAGCGGGGTCTATGAGCAGTTCTTC; CDR3 protein: CSASLPSGVYEQFF
J gene: TRBJ2-6; V gene: TRBV4-2; clone size: -; D gene: -; CDR3 DNA: TGTGCCAGCAGCCAAGATGAGGTGGGGGCCAACGTCCTGACTTTC; CDR3 protein: CASSQDEVGANVLTF
J gene: TRBJ2-7; V gene: TRBV11-2; clone size: once; D gene: TRBD2; CDR3 DNA: TGTGCCAGCAGCGTTAGGGAGGGGCGAGAGCAGTACTTC; CDR3 protein: CASSVREGREQYF
J gene: TRBJ1-4; V gene: TRBV12-2; clone size: -; D gene: -; CDR3 DNA: TGTGCAAGTCGCCGAAGGACCAGGGGACATAATGAAAAACTGTTTTTT; CDR3 protein: CASRRRTRGHNEKLFF
J gene: TRBJ1-1; V gene: TRBV21-1; clone size: -; D gene: -; CDR3 DNA: TGTGCCAGCAGCAATTTACCAGGGGCGGCCACTGAAGCTTTCTTT; CDR3 protein: CASSNLPGAATEAFF
J gene: TRBJ1-4; V gene: TRBV19; clone size: -; D gene: -; CDR3 DNA: TGTGCCAGTAGTATTTCCAGGGTTAATGAAAAACTGTTTTTT; CDR3 protein: CASSISRVNEKLFF
J gene: TRBJ2-2; V gene: TRBV29-1; clone size: -; D gene: -; CDR3 DNA: TGCAGCGTTGGGCAAACGAACACCGGGGAGCTGTTTTTT; CDR3 protein: CSVGQTNTGELFF
J gene: TRBJ1-4; V gene: TRBV27; clone size: -; D gene: TRBD1; CDR3 DNA: TGTGCCAGCAGTCCGCAGGGGGTGACTAATGAAAAACTGTTTTTT; CDR3 protein: CASSPQGVTNEKLFF
J gene: TRBJ2-1; V gene: TRBV11-3; clone size: -; D gene: TRBD2; CDR3 DNA: TGTGCCAGCAGCTTGGGTAGCGGGGGGCTCAATAATGAGCAGTTCTTC; CDR3 protein: CASSLGSGGLNNEQFF
J gene: TRBJ2-7; V gene: TRBV29-1; clone size: -; D gene: -; CDR3 DNA: TGCAGCGGAGGGTGGATAGGCGAGCAGTACTTC; CDR3 protein: CSGGWIGEQYF
J gene: TRBJ1-2; V gene: TRBV20-1; clone size: -; D gene: -; CDR3 DNA: TGCAGTGCTAGTCCCCCGCAGGGTGGATATGGCTACACCTTC; CDR3 protein: CSASPPQGGYGYTF
J gene: TRBJ1-1; V gene: TRBV5-1; clone size: -; D gene: -; CDR3 DNA: TGCGCCAGCAGCTTCGGGGACACTAAGAACACTGAAGCTTTCTTT; CDR3 protein: CASSFGDTKNTEAFF